This T cell receptor (beta chain) was obtained from a study of blood T cells in healthy people across ages. Study-wide findings and caveats: Correlation between TCR beta diversity and naive T cell percentage was strong.

A few counts support this clonotype. Its antigen is unknown. After removal of 5 bases from V and 0 bases from J, the junction contained 7 bases not matched to a gene. This CDR3 has 15 amino acids. CDR1 DFQATT and CDR2 SNEGSKA come from the germline V gene (reference sequence). A second PCR of about 7 to 12 cycles used a sample-barcoded 5' primer and a J-beta primer mix. TCRdb re-derived calls from the 5' RACE reads in MiXCR, one entry per CDR3 protein. This sample has approximately 800,000 distinct CDR3 sequences, with 20% to 25% found just once. These data were also reused for a study on T cells of mothers and their children. That source reports: Sequencing got over 9.5 million TCR beta CDR3 reads from each mother and a few million from each child.

The sequence derives from a boy younger than 18 in good health. Sequencing was done on a sample of blood. The J gene is TRBJ1-1, the V gene TRBV20-1, with TRBD1 matching over 9 bases. The CDR3, as DNA: TGCAGTGCTGCTCCGGGGACAGGGATGAACACTGAAGCTTTCTTT. This sequence encodes CSAAPGTGMNTEAFF.